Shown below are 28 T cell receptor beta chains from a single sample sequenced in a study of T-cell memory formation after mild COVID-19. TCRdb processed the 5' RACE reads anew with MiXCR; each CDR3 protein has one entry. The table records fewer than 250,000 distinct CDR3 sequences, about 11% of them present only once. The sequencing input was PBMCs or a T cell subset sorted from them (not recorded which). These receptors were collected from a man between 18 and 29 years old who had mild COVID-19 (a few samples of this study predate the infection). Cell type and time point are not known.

The CDR3 here is CASSPPGETNEKLFF. The CDR3 region has the DNA TGTGCCAGCTCACCACCGGGTGAAACTAATGAAAAACTGTTTTTT. V is TRBV18 and J is TRBJ1-4; D uncertain. CDR3 length: 15 amino acids. Germline-derived CDR1 and CDR2 are KGHSH and LQKENI. V was shortened by 0 bases and J by 1 base, with 6 bases between the two germline ends. Filled out from reference TRBV18 and TRBJ1-4, the complete variable domain reads NAGVMQNPRHLVRRRGQEARLRCSPMKGHSHVYWYRQLPEEGLKFMVYLQKENIIDESGMPKERFSAEFPKEGPSILRIQQVVRGDSAAYFCASSPPGETNEKLFFGSGTQLSVL.

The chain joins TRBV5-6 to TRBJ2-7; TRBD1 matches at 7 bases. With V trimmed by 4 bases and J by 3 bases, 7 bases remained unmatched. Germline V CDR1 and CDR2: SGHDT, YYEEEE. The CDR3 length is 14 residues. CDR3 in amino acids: CASSRRQGIYEQYV. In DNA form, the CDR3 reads TGTGCCAGCAGCAGAAGACAGGGTATCTACGAGCAGTACGTC.

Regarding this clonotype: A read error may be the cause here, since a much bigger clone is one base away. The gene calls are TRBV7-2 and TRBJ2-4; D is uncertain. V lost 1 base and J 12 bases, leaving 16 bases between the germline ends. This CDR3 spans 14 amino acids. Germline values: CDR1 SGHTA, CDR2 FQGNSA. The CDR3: CASSLVPAQWDQYF. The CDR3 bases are TGTGCCAGCAGCTTAGTCCCGGCCCAATGGGATCAGTACTTC. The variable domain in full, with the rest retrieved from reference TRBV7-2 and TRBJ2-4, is GAGVSQSPSNKVTEKGKDVELRCDPISGHTALYWYRQSLGQGLEFLIYFQGNSAPDKSGLPSDRFSAERTGGSVSTLTIQRTQQEDSAVYLCASSLVPAQWDQYFGAGTRLSVL.

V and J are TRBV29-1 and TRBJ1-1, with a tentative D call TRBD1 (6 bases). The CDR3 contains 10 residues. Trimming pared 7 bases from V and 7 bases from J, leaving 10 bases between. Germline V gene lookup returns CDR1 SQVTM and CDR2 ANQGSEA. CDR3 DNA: TGCAGCGGGGGGCCTTATGAAGCTTTCTTT. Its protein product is CSGGPYEAFF.

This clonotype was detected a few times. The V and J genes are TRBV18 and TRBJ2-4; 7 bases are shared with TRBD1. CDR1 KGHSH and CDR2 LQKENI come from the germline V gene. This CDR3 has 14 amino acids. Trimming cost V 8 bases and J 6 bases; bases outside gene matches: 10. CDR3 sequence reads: CASTEQGIGNIQYF. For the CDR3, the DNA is TGTGCCAGCACCGAACAGGGGATCGGAAACATTCAGTACTTC.

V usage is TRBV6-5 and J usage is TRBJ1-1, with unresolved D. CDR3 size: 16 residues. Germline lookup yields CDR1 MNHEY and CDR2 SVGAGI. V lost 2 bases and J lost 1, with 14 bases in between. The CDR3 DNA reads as TGTGCCAGCAGTTACCCCCGACCCGGAGGGAACACTGAAGCTTTCTTT. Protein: CASSYPRPGGNTEAFF.

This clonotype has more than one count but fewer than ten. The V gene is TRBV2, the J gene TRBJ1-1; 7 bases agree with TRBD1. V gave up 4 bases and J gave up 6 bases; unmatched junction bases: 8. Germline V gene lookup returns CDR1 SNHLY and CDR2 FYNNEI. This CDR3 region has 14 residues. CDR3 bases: TGTGCCAGCAGTGGAAGACAGGGTAGCGCTGAAGCTTTCTTT. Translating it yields CASSGRQGSAEAFF.

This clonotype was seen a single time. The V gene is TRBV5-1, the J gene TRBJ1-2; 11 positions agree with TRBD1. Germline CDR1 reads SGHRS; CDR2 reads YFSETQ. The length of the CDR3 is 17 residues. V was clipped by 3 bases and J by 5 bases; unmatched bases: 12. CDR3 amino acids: CASSYYFNRDRGYGYTF. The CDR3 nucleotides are TGCGCCAGCAGCTACTATTTTAACCGGGACAGGGGGTATGGCTACACCTTC.

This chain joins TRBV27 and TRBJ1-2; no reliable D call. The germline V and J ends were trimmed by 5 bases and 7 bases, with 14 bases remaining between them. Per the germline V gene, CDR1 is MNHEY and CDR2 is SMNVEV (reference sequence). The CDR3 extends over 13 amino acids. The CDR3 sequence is CASSIRREVGYTF. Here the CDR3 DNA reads TGTGCCAGCAGTATCCGCCGTGAGGTTGGCTACACCTTC.

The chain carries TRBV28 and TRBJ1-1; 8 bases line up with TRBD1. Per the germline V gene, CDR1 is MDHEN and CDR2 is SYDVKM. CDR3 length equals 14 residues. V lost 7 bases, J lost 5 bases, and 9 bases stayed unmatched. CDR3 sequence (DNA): TGTGCCAGCATCGCAGGGGGCGCGGGTACTGAAGCTTTCTTT. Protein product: CASIAGGAGTEAFF.

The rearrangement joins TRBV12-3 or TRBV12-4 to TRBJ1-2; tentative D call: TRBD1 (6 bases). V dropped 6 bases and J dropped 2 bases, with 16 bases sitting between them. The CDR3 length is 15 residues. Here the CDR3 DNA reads TGTGCCAGCAGCTGGGGGGGGCGTCCCAACTATGGCTACACCTTC. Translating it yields CASSWGGRPNYGYTF.

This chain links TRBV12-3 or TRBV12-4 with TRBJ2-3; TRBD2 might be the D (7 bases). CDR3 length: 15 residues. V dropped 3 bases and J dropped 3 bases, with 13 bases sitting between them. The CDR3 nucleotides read TGTGCCAGCAGTTTGGGAGGGGGTCGGACAGATACGCAGTATTTT. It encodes CASSLGGGRTDTQYF.

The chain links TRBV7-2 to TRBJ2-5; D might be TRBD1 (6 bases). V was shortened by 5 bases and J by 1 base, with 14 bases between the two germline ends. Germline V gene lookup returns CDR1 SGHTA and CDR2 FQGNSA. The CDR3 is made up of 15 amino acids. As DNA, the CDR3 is TGTGCCAGCAGCCCAGGGGACGGCCCCCAAGAGACCCAGTACTTC. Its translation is CASSPGDGPQETQYF.

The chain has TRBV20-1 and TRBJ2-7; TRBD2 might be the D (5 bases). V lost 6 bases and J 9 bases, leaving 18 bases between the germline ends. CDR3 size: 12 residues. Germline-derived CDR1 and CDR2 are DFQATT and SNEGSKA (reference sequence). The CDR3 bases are TGCAGTGCCCAAGCCCCTACTAGAGGGCAGTACGTC. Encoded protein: CSAQAPTRGQYV.

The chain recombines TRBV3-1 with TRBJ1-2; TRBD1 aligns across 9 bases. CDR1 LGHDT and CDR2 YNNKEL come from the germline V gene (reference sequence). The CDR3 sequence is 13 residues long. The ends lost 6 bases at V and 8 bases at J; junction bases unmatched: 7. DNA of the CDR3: TGTGCCAGCAGACCGGGACAGGGAGAAGGCTACACCTTC. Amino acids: CASRPGQGEGYTF.

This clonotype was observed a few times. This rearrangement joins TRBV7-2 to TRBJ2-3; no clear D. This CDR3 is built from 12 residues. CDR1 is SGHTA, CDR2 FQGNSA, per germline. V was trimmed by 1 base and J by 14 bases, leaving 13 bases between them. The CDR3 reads CASSLGSLSLYF. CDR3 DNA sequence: TGTGCCAGCAGCTTAGGGTCCCTTTCCCTGTATTTT.

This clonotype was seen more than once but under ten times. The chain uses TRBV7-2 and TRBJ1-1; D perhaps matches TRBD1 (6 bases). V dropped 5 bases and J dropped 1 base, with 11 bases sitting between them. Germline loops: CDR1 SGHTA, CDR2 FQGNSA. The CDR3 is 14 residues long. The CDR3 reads CASSRGGGNTEAFF. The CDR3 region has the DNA TGTGCCAGCAGCAGGGGAGGGGGGAACACTGAAGCTTTCTTT.

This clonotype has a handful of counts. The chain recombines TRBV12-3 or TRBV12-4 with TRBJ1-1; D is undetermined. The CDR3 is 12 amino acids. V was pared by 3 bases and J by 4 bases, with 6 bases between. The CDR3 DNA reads TGTGCCAGCAGTTTTGGTAGCACTGAAGCTTTCTTT. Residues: CASSFGSTEAFF.

CDR3 sequence: CASSYGGFGNTIYF. Written as DNA, the CDR3 is TGTGCCAGCAGCTATGGTGGATTTGGAAACACCATATATTTT. The rearrangement joins TRBV5-6 to TRBJ1-3, with D uncertain. V was clipped by 3 bases and J by 3 bases, with 10 bases between them. The CDR3 runs 14 residues. Germline CDR1 reads SGHDT; CDR2 reads YYEEEE.

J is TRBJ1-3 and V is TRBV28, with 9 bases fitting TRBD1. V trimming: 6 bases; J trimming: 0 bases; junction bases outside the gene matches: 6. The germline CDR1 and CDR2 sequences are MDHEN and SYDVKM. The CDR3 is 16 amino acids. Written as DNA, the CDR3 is TGTGCCAGCAGGCCACAGGGGGCTAACTCTGGAAACACCATATATTTT. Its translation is CASRPQGANSGNTIYF.

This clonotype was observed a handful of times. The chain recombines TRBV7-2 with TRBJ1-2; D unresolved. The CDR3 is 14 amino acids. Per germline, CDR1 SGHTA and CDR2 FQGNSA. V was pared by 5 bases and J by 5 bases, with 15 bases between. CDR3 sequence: CASSVSGGGYGYTF. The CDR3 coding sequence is TGTGCCAGCAGCGTCTCGGGAGGCGGGTATGGCTACACCTTC.

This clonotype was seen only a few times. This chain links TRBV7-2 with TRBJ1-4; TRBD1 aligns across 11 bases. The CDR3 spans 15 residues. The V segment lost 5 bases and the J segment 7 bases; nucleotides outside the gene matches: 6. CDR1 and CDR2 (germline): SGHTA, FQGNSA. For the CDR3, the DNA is TGTGCCAGCAGCCGAGTCGGGACAGGGGGTGAAAAACTGTTTTTT. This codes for CASSRVGTGGEKLFF.

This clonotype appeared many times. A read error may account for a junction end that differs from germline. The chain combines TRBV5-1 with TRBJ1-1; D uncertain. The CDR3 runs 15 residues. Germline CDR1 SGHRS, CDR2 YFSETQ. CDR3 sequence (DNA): TGCGCCAGCAGCTTCCCCCGGGGAGAGAACGCTGAAGCTTTCTTT. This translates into CASSFPRGENAEAFF.

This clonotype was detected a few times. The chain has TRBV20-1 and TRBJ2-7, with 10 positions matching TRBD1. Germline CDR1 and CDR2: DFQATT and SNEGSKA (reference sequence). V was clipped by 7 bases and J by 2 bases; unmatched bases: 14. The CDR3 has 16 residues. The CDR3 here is CSVPGQGTPFPYEQYF. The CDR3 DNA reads TGCAGTGTTCCGGGACAGGGGACCCCATTTCCCTACGAGCAGTACTTC.

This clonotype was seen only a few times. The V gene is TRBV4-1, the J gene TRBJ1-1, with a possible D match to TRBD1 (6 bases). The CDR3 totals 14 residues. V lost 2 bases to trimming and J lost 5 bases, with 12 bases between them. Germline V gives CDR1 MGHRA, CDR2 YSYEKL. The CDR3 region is CASSQRGQKTEAFF. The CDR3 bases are TGCGCCAGCAGCCAACGGGGGCAGAAAACTGAAGCTTTCTTT.

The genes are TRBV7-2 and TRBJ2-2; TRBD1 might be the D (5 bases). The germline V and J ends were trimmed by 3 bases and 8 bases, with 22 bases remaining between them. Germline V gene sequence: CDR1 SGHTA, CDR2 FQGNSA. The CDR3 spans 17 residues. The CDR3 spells CASSLDPLRALGGELFF. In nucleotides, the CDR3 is TGTGCCAGCAGCTTGGATCCCCTCAGGGCCCTGGGGGGGGAGCTGTTTTTT.

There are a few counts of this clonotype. This chain's CDR3 is CASSPGQGQPQHF. Here the CDR3 DNA reads TGCGCCAGCAGCCCCGGACAGGGGCAGCCCCAGCATTTT. V is TRBV5-1 and J is TRBJ1-5; 9 nucleotides match TRBD1. CDR1 is SGHRS, CDR2 YFSETQ, per germline. There are 13 residues in the CDR3. V lost 4 bases and J lost 7; bases outside the gene matches: 3.

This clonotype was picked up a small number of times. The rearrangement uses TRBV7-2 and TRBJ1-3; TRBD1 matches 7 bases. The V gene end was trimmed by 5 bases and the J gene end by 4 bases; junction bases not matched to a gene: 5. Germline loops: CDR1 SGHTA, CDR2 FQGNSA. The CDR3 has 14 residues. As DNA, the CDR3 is TGTGCCAGCAGCCCGACAGGGCCCGGAAACACCATATATTTT. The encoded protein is CASSPTGPGNTIYF. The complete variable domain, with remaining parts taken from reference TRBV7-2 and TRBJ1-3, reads GAGVSQSPSNKVTEKGKDVELRCDPISGHTALYWYRQSLGQGLEFLIYFQGNSAPDKSGLPSDRFSAERTGGSVSTLTIQRTQQEDSAVYLCASSPTGPGNTIYFGEGSWLTVV.